What follows are 19 T cell receptor beta chains derived from one specimen sequenced in a study of long-term antiretroviral therapy in people with HIV. At the survey level, the v3.0 immunoSEQ assay was run. Repertoires were generated with immunoSEQ multiplex PCR, while TCRdb's copy carries only in-frame clones and drops some. The sample has 35,000 or so clones; 80% to 90% are singletons. This specimen was unsorted PBMCs, taken 0.4 years before starting antiretroviral therapy. The receptors derive from a man between 18 and 35 years old with HIV.

This chain joins TRBV11-2 and TRBJ2-1; possibly TRBD2 for D (5 bases). Germline V gene sequence: CDR1 SGHAT, CDR2 FQNNGV. The V and J ends lost 0 bases and 16 bases respectively, with 16 bases between them. CDR3 length equals 13 residues. The CDR3: CASSLERAWALFF. The CDR3 region has the DNA TGTGCCAGCAGCTTAGAGAGGGCCTGGGCGCTATTCTTC.

The chain combines TRBV7-9 with TRBJ2-4, with 7 bases that match TRBD2. The CDR3 sequence is 16 residues long. Trimming at V came to 4 bases and at J to 0 bases, leaving 6 bases not matched to a gene. Germline V gene sequence: CDR1 SEHNR, CDR2 FQNEAQ (reference sequence). CDR3: CASSSGGRLAKNIQYF. CDR3 DNA sequence: TGTGCCAGCAGCTCGGGGGGACGGTTAGCCAAAAACATTCAGTACTTC.

The V call is TRBV28, the J call TRBJ1-5; the D is unclear. The CDR3 contains 11 residues. V gave up 9 bases and J gave up 2 bases, with 5 bases separating them. Germline CDR1 is MDHEN and CDR2 is SYDVKM. CDR3 DNA: TGTGCCAGTCAGGGCAATCAGCCCCAGCATTTT. Amino acids: CASQGNQPQHF.

The V gene is TRBV28, the J gene TRBJ1-1; D remains ambiguous. Germline values: CDR1 MDHEN, CDR2 SYDVKM. Trimming removed 11 bases from V and 1 base from J, with 11 bases in between. The CDR3 spans 12 residues. CDR3 in DNA: TGTGCCTTCGGGCGGCAGAACACTGAAGCTTTCTTT. Protein sequence: CAFGRQNTEAFF.

The chain couples TRBV6-5 to TRBJ1-2; weak D call: TRBD1 (5 bases). Trimming shortened V by 2 bases and J by 1 base, and 8 bases separated the two germline ends. Germline values: CDR1 MNHEY, CDR2 SVGAGI. The CDR3 loop spans 14 amino acids. CDR3 in DNA: TGTGCCAGCAGTTACGGGAGGGGTAACTATGGCTACACCTTC. Its translation is CASSYGRGNYGYTF.

The V gene is TRBV7-9, the J gene TRBJ1-4; D uncertain. Per the germline V gene, CDR1 is SEHNR and CDR2 is FQNEAQ (reference sequence). Trimming left V 0 bases short and J 5 bases short, with 4 bases between. The CDR3 is made up of 13 amino acids. CDR3 nucleotides: TGTGCCAGCAGCTTAGCGATGAATGAAAAACTGTTTTTT. Protein product: CASSLAMNEKLFF.

The chain joins TRBV6-5 to TRBJ2-7, with D perhaps TRBD2 (5 bases). Germline CDR1 and CDR2: MNHEY and SVGAGI. This CDR3 has 14 residues. The V and J ends lost 0 bases and 6 bases respectively, with 12 bases between them. The CDR3 nucleotides read TGTGCCAGCAGTTACTCGTGGTACAGCGGCGAGCAGTACTTC. It translates to CASSYSWYSGEQYF.

This sequence joins TRBV28 and TRBJ2-1; no reliable D call. The CDR3 totals 15 residues. The V end was cut by 5 bases, the J end by 0 bases, with 11 bases between. Germline V lookup: CDR1 MDHEN, CDR2 SYDVKM. CDR3 in amino acids: CASSARLSSYNEQFF. CDR3 in DNA: TGTGCCAGCAGTGCCAGACTGAGCTCCTACAATGAGCAGTTCTTC. Full variable domain (remainder filled in from reference TRBV28 and TRBJ2-1): DVKVTQSSRYLVKRTGEKVFLECVQDMDHENMFWYRQDPGLGLRLIYFSYDVKMKEKGDIPEGYSVSREKKERFSLILESASTNQTSMYLCASSARLSSYNEQFFGPGTRLTVL.

The V gene is TRBV7-2, the J gene TRBJ1-1; 7 positions agree with TRBD1. The J segment lost 4 bases and the V segment lost 2 bases, leaving 4 bases of the junction unmatched. CDR1 is SGHTA, CDR2 FQGNSA, per germline. This CDR3 region has 14 residues. CDR3: CASSLNRGATEAFF. The CDR3, as DNA: TGTGCCAGCAGCTTAAACAGGGGAGCCACTGAAGCTTTCTTT.

V gene TRBV5-8 combines with J gene TRBJ2-1; 8 bases line up with TRBD1. This CDR3 contains 13 residues. The J segment lost 11 bases and the V segment lost 4 bases, leaving 8 bases of the junction unmatched. CDR1 and CDR2 (germline): SGHTS, YDEGEE. DNA of the CDR3: TGTGCCAGCAGCATCGACAGGGGTAGACAGCAGTTCTTC. This sequence encodes CASSIDRGRQQFF.

The rearrangement uses TRBV5-5 and TRBJ1-3, with TRBD1 matching over 7 bases. There are 17 residues in the CDR3. The germline V gene encodes CDR1 SGHKS and CDR2 YYEKEE (reference sequence). V shed 4 bases, J shed 3 bases, and the junction held 13 bases outside the gene matches. CDR3 amino acids: CASSPLLSRDSGNTIYF. The CDR3, as DNA: TGTGCCAGCAGCCCCCTACTTTCCCGGGACAGTGGAAACACCATATATTTT.

This sequence joins TRBV30 and TRBJ2-4; D gene uncertain. Trimming cost V 5 bases and J 5 bases, with 10 bases left between them. The CDR3 has 12 residues. Germline CDR1 reads GTSNPN; CDR2 reads SVGIG (reference sequence). The CDR3 bases are TGTGCCTGGGACATTTCCCAAAACATTCAGTACTTC. Its protein is CAWDISQNIQYF. Full variable domain (missing parts from reference TRBV30 and TRBJ2-4): SQTIHQWPATLVQPVGSPLSLECTVEGTSNPNLYWYRQAAGRGLQLLFYSVGIGQISSEVPQNLSASRPQDRQFILSSKKLLLSDSGFYLCAWDISQNIQYFGAGTRLSVL.

The rearrangement links TRBV18 to TRBJ2-5; a possible D gene is TRBD2 (5 bases). Germline values: CDR1 KGHSH, CDR2 LQKENI. The CDR3 consists of 15 residues. Trimming removed 3 bases at V and 3 bases at J, with 14 bases between. Here the CDR3 reads CASSPPSSAEETQYF. CDR3 DNA: TGTGCCAGCTCACCCCCGAGCTCAGCGGAAGAGACCCAGTACTTC.

This clone was seen a single time. The V gene is TRBV19, the J gene TRBJ2-5; no clear D. This CDR3 has 13 residues. Per germline, CDR1 LNHDA and CDR2 SQIVND (reference sequence). The germline V and J ends were trimmed by 7 bases and 4 bases, with 13 bases remaining between them. The CDR3 coding sequence is TGTGCCAGTACCCCGCGAGGTCGAGAGACCCAGTACTTC. Its protein product is CASTPRGRETQYF.

The gene calls are TRBV4-1 and TRBJ2-5; 14 bases are a match to TRBD2. Germline V lookup: CDR1 MGHRA, CDR2 YSYEKL. The junction had 9 bases not matched to a gene; V was cut back by 1 base and J by 5 bases. The CDR3 extends over 18 amino acids. The CDR3 DNA is TGCGCCAGCAGCCAAGTCCTTGGGACTAGCGGGGGCCGGGAGACCCAGTACTTC. It translates to CASSQVLGTSGGRETQYF.

The CDR3 loop reads CAIREGGSGNTIYF. CDR3 in DNA: TGTGCCATCAGAGAGGGCGGCTCTGGAAACACCATATATTTT. The V and J genes are TRBV10-3 and TRBJ1-3; D is unclear. Germline lookup yields CDR1 ENHRY and CDR2 SYGVKD. The V end lost 6 bases, the J end lost 0 bases, and 9 bases lay between the germline ends. The CDR3 contains 14 residues.

The chain uses TRBV9 and TRBJ2-5; 10 bases line up with TRBD1. The V gene end was trimmed by 3 bases and the J gene end by 6 bases; junction bases not matched to a gene: 2. Germline loops: CDR1 SGDLS, CDR2 YYNGEE. This CDR3 region has 13 residues. The CDR3 region is CASSGTGGKTQYF. CDR3 nucleotide sequence: TGTGCCAGCAGCGGGACAGGGGGTAAGACCCAGTACTTC.

This chain uses TRBV6-5 with TRBJ1-2; D not resolved. CDR1 is MNHEY and CDR2 is SVGAGI in the germline V gene. V lost 9 bases, J lost 2 bases, and 16 bases lay in between. The CDR3 runs 14 residues. The CDR3 region is CASKPDGGNYGYTF. The CDR3 DNA sequence: TGTGCCAGTAAACCAGACGGTGGGAACTATGGCTACACCTTC.

The chain recombines TRBV23-1 with TRBJ2-7, with D unclear. TRBV23-1 is filed as an ORF, its function uncertain. V was clipped by 3 bases and J by 2 bases, with 17 bases between them. The length of the CDR3 is 16 residues. The CDR3 sequence: CASSHPPEGTPYEQYF. CDR3 DNA sequence: TGCGCCAGCAGTCACCCTCCTGAAGGCACCCCCTACGAGCAGTACTTC.